One and the same sample provided the 16 T cell receptor beta chains below, sequenced in a study of somatic mutations in cytotoxic T cells in rheumatoid arthritis. This table comes from immunoSEQ multiplex PCR, and its TCRdb copy is limited to in-frame clones, with some not included. The data contain about 19,000 clones, 80% of them singletons. The sample taken for sequencing was CD8+ T cells sorted from blood. The receptors originated from an adult with rheumatoid arthritis.

The rearrangement links TRBV11-3 to TRBJ1-1; TRBD1 matches 7 bases. J was trimmed by 5 bases and V by 3 bases; bases with no gene match: 3. The CDR3 is 13 amino acids. Germline CDR1 is SGHNT and CDR2 is YENEEA. The DNA of the CDR3 is TGTGCCAGCAGCTTCCAGGGGGTTACTGAAGCTTTCTTT. This translates into CASSFQGVTEAFF.

This chain links TRBV6-1 with TRBJ2-3; TRBD2 might be the D (6 bases). The CDR3 has 18 residues. Germline lookup yields CDR1 MNHNS and CDR2 SASEGT. Trimming removed 4 bases at V and 0 bases at J, with 20 bases between. The chain's CDR3 is CASSVILAWGSSTDTQYF. The CDR3 DNA reads TGTGCCAGCAGTGTAATACTAGCTTGGGGAAGTAGCACAGATACGCAGTATTTT.

This clone was detected only a few times. The chain recombines TRBV19 with TRBJ1-2; TRBD1 matches at 7 bases. This CDR3 is built from 13 residues. Germline CDR1 LNHDA, CDR2 SQIVND (reference sequence). The junction had 5 bases not matched to a gene; V was cut back by 3 bases and J by 7 bases. The CDR3 DNA reads as TGTGCCAGTAGTATTGGACAGGCTGCTGGCTACACCTTC. Translating gives CASSIGQAAGYTF.

The chain is built from TRBV4-1 and TRBJ2-2; no clear D. Trimming left V 0 bases short and J 6 bases short, with 2 bases between. Germline lookup yields CDR1 MGHRA and CDR2 YSYEKL. The CDR3 contains 12 residues. CDR3 DNA sequence: TGCGCCAGCAGCCAAGATTCCGGGGAGCTGTTTTTT. Protein sequence: CASSQDSGELFF.

The chain combines TRBV5-6 with TRBJ1-5; 8 positions agree with TRBD1. V lost 2 bases to trimming and J lost 9 bases; unmatched junction nucleotides: 7. The CDR3 runs to 14 residues. From germline, CDR1 is SGHDT and CDR2 YYEEEE. CDR3 residues: CASSLGTGRRPQHF. The DNA of the CDR3 is TGTGCCAGCAGCTTAGGGACAGGTAGAAGGCCCCAGCATTTT.

This clone has a single count. V gene TRBV6-1 combines with J gene TRBJ2-7, with 8 bases identical to TRBD1. J was trimmed by 4 bases and V by 4 bases; bases with no gene match: 9. This CDR3 has 15 residues. From germline, CDR1 is MNHNS and CDR2 SASEGT. The DNA of the CDR3 is TGTGCCAGCAGTGTAATACAGGGGGATTGGTACGAGCAGTACTTC. This codes for CASSVIQGDWYEQYF.

V gene TRBV7-9 combines with J gene TRBJ1-2, with unresolved D. From germline, CDR1 is SEHNR and CDR2 FQNEAQ (reference sequence). V lost 5 bases to trimming and J lost 5 bases, with 15 bases between them. This CDR3 spans 14 amino acids. In DNA form, the CDR3 reads TGTGCCAGCAGCACAAACCACGGGCTGTATGGCTACACCTTC. Its translation is CASSTNHGLYGYTF.

In its sample, this clone was seen a few times. V gene TRBV27 combines with J gene TRBJ2-7; either TRBD1 or TRBD2 may supply D (5 bases each). The ends were cut back, 4 bases at V and 3 bases at J, with 10 bases in the middle. This CDR3 spans 13 amino acids. Germline V gene sequence: CDR1 MNHEY, CDR2 SMNVEV (reference sequence). This chain's CDR3 is CASSSLGDYEQYF. CDR3 DNA sequence: TGTGCCAGCAGTTCCCTGGGGGACTACGAGCAGTACTTC.

This chain uses TRBV5-4 with TRBJ2-7, with D tentatively TRBD1 or TRBD2 (7 bases each). This CDR3 has 14 amino acids. V lost 5 bases to trimming and J lost 0 bases, with 12 bases between them. Germline CDR1 reads SGHNT; CDR2 reads YYREEE (reference sequence). The DNA of the CDR3 is TGTGCCAGCAGTCTCAGGGGGGGCTCCTACGAGCAGTACTTC. Residues: CASSLRGGSYEQYF.

This clone appeared once. The rearrangement links TRBV9 to TRBJ2-1; 10 nucleotides agree with TRBD2. Losses at the gene ends were 6 bases for V and 0 bases for J; bases not matched to a gene: 15. There are 19 residues in the CDR3. CDR1 is SGDLS and CDR2 is YYNGEE in the germline V gene. For the CDR3, the DNA is TGTGCCAGCACCGCGCCCCTGGAGTCTAGCGGGAGCTCCTACAATGAGCAGTTCTTC. Its translation: CASTAPLESSGSSYNEQFF. The full variable domain, completed using reference TRBV9 and TRBJ2-1, is DSGVTQTPKHLITATGQRVTLRCSPRSGDLSVYWYQQSLDQGLQFLIQYYNGEERAKGNILERFSAQQFPDLHSELNLSSLELGDSALYFCASTAPLESSGSSYNEQFFGPGTRLTVL.

The J gene is TRBJ2-7, the V gene TRBV21-1; the table's D call, TRBD1, was not checked against the DNA. TRBV21-1 is listed as a pseudogene. CDR3 size: 12 residues. CDR3 protein: CASSKVKWGFGF. CDR3 in DNA: TGTGCCAGCAGCAAAGTGAAGTGGGGCTTTGGGTTC.

The chain uses TRBV18 and TRBJ2-7; no definite D call. The CDR3 extends over 13 amino acids. CDR1 is KGHSH and CDR2 is LQKENI in the germline V gene. V was clipped by 6 bases and J by 2 bases, with 11 bases between them. The CDR3 DNA follows: TGTGCCAGCTCTCACGACAAGACCTACGAGCAGTACTTC. Amino acid sequence: CASSHDKTYEQYF.

The chain joins TRBV4-1 to TRBJ2-2; 8 bases line up with TRBD2. Looked up from germline, CDR1 is MGHRA and CDR2 is YSYEKL. V gave up 6 bases and J gave up 3 bases; unmatched junction bases: 9. This CDR3 has 16 residues. CDR3 bases: TGCGCCAGCAGTCTGGCGGGGGGCATGGACACCGGGGAGCTGTTTTTT. This gives the protein CASSLAGGMDTGELFF.

The chain uses TRBV28 and TRBJ1-1, with D hard to call. This CDR3 region has 12 residues. In germline, CDR1 is MDHEN, CDR2 SYDVKM. Trimming left V 2 bases short and J 5 bases short, with 6 bases between. The CDR3 bases are TGTGCCAGCAGTTTAGGGGTTACTGAAGCTTTCTTT. This codes for CASSLGVTEAFF. The full variable domain, completed using reference TRBV28 and TRBJ1-1, is DVKVTQSSRYLVKRTGEKVFLECVQDMDHENMFWYRQDPGLGLRLIYFSYDVKMKEKGDIPEGYSVSREKKERFSLILESASTNQTSMYLCASSLGVTEAFFGQGTRLTVV.

The chain links TRBV11-2 to TRBJ2-3; D uncertain. The germline V and J ends were trimmed by 5 bases and 4 bases, with 7 bases remaining between them. The germline V gene has CDR1 SGHAT and CDR2 FQNNGV. The CDR3 spans 12 residues. This CDR3 is CASSLQPDTQYF. The CDR3 coding sequence is TGTGCCAGCAGCCTACAGCCAGATACGCAGTATTTT.

The rearrangement joins TRBV27 to TRBJ2-1; D is perhaps TRBD1 or TRBD2 (5 bases each). The V gene lost 4 bases and the J gene lost 5 bases, with 9 bases spanning the gap. The CDR3 consists of 13 residues. From germline, CDR1 is MNHEY and CDR2 SMNVEV (reference sequence). The CDR3, as DNA: TGTGCCAGCAGTTCGGGGCTTCACAATGAGCAGTTCTTC. This gives the protein CASSSGLHNEQFF.